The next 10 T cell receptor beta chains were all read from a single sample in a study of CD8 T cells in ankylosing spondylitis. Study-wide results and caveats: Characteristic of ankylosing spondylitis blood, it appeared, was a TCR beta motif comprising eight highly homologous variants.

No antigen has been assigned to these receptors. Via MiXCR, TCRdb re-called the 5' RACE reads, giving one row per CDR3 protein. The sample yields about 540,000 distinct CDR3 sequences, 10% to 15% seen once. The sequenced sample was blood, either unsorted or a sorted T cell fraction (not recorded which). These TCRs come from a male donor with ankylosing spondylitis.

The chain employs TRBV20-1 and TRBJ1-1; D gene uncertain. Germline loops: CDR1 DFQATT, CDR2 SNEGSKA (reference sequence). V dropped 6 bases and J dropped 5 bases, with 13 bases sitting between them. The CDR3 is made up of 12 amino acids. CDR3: CSAERGRTEAFF. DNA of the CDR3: TGCAGTGCCGAACGGGGTCGAACTGAAGCTTTCTTT.

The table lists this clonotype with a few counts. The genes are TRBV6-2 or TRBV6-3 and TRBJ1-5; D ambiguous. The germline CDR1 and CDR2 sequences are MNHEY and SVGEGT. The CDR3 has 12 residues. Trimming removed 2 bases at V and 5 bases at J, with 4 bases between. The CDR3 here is CASSYTYQPQHF. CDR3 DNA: TGTGCCAGCAGTTACACGTATCAGCCCCAGCATTTT.

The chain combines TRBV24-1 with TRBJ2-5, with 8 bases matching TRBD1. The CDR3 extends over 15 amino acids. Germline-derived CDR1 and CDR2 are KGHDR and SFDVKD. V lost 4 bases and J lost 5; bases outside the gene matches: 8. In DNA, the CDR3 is TGTGCCACCAGTGAGATACAGGGGGTCGGCGAGACCCAGTACTTC. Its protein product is CATSEIQGVGETQYF.

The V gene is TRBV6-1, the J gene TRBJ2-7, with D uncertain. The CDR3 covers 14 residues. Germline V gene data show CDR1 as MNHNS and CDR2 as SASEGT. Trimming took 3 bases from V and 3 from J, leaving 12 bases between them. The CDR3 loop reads CASSDTIVHYEQYV. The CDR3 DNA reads TGTGCCAGCAGTGATACAATAGTGCACTACGAGCAGTACGTC.

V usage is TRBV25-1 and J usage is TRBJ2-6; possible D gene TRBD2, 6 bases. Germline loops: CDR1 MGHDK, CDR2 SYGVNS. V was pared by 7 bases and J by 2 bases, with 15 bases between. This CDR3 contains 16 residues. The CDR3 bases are TGTGCCAGCACGGGACTCTCGGGCCCTGGGGCCAACGTCCTGACTTTC. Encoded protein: CASTGLSGPGANVLTF.

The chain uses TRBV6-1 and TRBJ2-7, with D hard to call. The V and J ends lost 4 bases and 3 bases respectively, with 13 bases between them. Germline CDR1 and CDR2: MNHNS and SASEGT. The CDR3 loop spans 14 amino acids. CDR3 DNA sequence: TGTGCCAGCAGTGCGACTTTCTTGGGCTACGAGCAGTACGTC. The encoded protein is CASSATFLGYEQYV.

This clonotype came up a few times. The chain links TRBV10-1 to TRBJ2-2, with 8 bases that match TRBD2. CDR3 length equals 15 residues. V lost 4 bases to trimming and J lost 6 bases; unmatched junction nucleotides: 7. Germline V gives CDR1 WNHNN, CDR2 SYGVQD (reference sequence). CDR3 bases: TGCGCCAGCAGTGTCTCCGGGACTAGTTCCGGGGAGCTGTTTTTT. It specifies CASSVSGTSSGELFF.

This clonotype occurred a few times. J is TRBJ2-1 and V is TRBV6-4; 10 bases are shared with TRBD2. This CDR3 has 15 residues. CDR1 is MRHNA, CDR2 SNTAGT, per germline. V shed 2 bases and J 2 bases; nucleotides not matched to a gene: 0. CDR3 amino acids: CASSDLAGAYNEQFF. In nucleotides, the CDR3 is TGTGCCAGCAGTGACCTAGCGGGGGCCTACAATGAGCAGTTCTTC.

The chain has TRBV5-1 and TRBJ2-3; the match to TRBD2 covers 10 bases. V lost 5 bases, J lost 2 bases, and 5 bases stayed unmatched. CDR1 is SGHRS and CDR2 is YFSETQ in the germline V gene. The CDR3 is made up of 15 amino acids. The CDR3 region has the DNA TGCGCCAGCAGTCCCAGCGGGAGGGTCACAGATACGCAGTATTTT. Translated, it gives CASSPSGRVTDTQYF.

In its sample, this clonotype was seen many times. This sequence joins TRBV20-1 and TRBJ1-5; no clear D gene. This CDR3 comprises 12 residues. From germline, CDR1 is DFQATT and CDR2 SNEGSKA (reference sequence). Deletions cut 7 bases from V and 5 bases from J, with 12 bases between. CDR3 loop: CSGGRVDQPQHF. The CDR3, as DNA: TGCAGTGGGGGAAGGGTTGATCAGCCCCAGCATTTT.